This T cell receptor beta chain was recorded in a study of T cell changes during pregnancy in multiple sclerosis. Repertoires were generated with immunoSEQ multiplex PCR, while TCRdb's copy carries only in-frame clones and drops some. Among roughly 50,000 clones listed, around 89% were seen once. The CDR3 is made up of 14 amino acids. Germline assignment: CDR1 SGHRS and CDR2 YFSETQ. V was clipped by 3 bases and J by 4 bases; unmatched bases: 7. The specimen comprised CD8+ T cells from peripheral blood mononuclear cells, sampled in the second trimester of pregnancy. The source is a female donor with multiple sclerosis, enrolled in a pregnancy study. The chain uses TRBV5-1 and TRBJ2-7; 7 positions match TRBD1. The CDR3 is CASSSGQSRYEQYF. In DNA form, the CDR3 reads TGCGCCAGCAGCTCGGGACAGAGCCGTTACGAGCAGTACTTC. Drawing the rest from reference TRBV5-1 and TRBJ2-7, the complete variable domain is KAGVTQTPRYLIKTRGQQVTLSCSPISGHRSVSWYQQTPGQGLQFLFEYFSETQRNKGNFPGRFSGRQFSNSRSEMNVSTLELGDSALYLCASSSGQSRYEQYFGPGTRLTVT.